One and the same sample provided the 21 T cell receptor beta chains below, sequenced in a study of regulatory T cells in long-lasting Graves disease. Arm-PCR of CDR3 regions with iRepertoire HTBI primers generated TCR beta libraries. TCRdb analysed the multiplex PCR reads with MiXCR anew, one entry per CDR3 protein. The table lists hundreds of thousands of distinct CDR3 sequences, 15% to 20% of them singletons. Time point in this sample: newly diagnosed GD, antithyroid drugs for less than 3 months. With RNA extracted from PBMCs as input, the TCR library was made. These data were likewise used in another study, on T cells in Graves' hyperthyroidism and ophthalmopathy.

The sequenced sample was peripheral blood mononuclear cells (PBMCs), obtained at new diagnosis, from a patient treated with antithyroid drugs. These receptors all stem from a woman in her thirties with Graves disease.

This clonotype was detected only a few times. DNA of the CDR3: TGTGCCAGCAGCCTGCCAGGGGTGGGTGGCTACACCTTC. Translating it yields CASSLPGVGGYTF. This chain links TRBV5-8 with TRBJ1-2; the D gene is possibly TRBD1 (6 bases). The germline V gene encodes CDR1 SGHTS and CDR2 YDEGEE. Trimming pared 4 bases from V and 7 bases from J, leaving 14 bases between. This CDR3 is 13 amino acids long.

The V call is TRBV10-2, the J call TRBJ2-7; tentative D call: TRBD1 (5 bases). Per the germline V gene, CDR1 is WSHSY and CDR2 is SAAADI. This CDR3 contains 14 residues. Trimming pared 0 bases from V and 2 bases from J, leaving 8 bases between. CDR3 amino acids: CASSESGQTYEQYF. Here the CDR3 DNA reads TGCGCCAGCAGTGAGTCGGGGCAAACCTACGAGCAGTACTTC.

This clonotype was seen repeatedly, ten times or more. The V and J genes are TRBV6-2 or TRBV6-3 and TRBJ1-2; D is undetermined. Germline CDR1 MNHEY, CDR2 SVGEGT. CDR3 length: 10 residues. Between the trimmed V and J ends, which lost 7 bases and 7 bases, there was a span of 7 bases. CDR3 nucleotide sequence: TGTGCCAGCAACGGTCTTGGCTACACCTTC. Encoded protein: CASNGLGYTF.

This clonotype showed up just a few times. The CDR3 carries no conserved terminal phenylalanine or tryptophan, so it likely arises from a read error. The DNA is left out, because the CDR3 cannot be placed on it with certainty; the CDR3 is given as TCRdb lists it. The CDR3: CASGTGPG. This sequence joins TRBV2 and TRBJ2-7; the table's D call, TRBD1, was not checked against the DNA. Germline CDR1 SNHLY, CDR2 FYNNEI. Ends included, the CDR3 has 8 residues.

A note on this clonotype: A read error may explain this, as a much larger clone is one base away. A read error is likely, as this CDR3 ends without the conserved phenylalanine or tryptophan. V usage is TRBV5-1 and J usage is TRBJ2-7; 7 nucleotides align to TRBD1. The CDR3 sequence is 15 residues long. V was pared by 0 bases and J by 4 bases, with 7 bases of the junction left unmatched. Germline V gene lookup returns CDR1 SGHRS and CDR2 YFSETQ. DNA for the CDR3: TGCGCCAGCAGCTTGGGACAGGGCCTGGTATACGAGCAGTACTGC. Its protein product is CASSLGQGLVYEQYC.

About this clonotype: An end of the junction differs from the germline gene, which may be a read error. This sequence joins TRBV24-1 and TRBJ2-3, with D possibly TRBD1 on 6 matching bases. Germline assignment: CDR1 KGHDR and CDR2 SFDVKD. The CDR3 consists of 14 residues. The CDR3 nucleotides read TGTGCCACCAGGGACACCTTGGGGGCAGATACGCGGTATTTT. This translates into CATRDTLGADTRYF.

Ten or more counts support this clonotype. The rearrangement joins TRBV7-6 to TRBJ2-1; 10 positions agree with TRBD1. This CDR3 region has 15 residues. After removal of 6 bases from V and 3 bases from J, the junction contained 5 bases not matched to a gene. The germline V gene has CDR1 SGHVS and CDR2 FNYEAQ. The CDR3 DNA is TGTGCCAGCAGTCTGCGGACAGGGGGCTACAATGAGCAGTTCTTC. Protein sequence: CASSLRTGGYNEQFF.

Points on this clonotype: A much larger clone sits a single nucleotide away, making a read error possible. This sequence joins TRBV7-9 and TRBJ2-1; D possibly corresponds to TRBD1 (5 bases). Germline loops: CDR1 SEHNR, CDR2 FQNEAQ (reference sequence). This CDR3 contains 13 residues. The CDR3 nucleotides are TGTGTCAGCAGCAGGGTCTCGTACAATGAGCAGTTCTTC. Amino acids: CVSSRVSYNEQFF.

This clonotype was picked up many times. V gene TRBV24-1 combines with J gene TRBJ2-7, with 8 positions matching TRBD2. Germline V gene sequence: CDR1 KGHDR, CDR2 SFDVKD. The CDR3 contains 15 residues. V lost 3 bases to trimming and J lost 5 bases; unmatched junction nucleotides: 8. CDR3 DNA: TGTGCCACCAGTGATAACCAGCGGGAGTCGAACGAGCAGTACTTC. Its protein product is CATSDNQRESNEQYF.

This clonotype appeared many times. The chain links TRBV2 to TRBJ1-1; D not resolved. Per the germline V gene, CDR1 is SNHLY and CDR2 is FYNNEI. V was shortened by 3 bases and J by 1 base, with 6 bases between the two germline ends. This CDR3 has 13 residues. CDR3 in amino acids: CASSDTPNTEAFF. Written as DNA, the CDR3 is TGTGCCAGCAGTGACACTCCGAACACTGAAGCTTTCTTT.

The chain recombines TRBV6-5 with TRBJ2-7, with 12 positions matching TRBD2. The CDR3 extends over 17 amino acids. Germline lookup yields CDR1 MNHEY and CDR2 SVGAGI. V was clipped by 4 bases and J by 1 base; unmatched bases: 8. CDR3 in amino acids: CASSSGRGLAGSYEQYF. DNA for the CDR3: TGTGCCAGCAGTTCCGGTCGAGGACTAGCGGGATCCTACGAGCAGTACTTC.

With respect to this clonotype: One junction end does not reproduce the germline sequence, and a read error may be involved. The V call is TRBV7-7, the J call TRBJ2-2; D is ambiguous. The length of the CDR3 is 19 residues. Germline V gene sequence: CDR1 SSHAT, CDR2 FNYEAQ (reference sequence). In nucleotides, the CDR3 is TGTGCTAGCAGCTTAGTTTTCCTTGGGCAGGCGGTACTCACCGGGGAGCTGTTTTTT. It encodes CASSLVFLGQAVLTGELFF.

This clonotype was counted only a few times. CDR3 residues: CASSSGGRGLEKLFF. DNA for the CDR3: TGCGCCAGCAGCTCCGGGGGCAGGGGGCTTGAAAAACTGTTTTTT. The genes are TRBV5-1 and TRBJ1-4; 8 bases are a match to TRBD1. Germline-derived CDR1 and CDR2 are SGHRS and YFSETQ. The CDR3 is 15 amino acids. Trimming at V came to 3 bases and at J to 7 bases, leaving 8 bases not matched to a gene.

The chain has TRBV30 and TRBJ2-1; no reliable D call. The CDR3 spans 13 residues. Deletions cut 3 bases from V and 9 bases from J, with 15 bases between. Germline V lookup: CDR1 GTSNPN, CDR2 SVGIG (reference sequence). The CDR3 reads CAWRKLSMSEQFF. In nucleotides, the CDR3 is TGTGCCTGGAGGAAACTTTCAATGAGTGAGCAGTTCTTC.

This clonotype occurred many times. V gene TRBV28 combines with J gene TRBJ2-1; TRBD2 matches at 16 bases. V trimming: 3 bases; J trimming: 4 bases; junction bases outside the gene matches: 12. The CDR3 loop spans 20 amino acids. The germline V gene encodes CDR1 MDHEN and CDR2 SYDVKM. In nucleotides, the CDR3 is TGTGCCAGCAGTTTTTGGGGACTAGCGGGAGGGCCCCCCTCTTACAATGAGCAGTTCTTC. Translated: CASSFWGLAGGPPSYNEQFF.

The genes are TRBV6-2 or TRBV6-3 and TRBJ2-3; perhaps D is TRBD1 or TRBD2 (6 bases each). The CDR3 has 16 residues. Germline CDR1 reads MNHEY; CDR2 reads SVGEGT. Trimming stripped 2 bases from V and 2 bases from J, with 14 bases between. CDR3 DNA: TGTGCCAGCAGTTACCCCGTAGGGGGGTTCACAGATACGCAGTATTTT. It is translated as CASSYPVGGFTDTQYF.

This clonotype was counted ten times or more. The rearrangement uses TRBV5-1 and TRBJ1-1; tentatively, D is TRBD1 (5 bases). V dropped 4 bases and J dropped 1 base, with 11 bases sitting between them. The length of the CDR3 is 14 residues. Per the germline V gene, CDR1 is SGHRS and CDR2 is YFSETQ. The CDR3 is CASSQGAANTEAFF. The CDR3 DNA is TGCGCCAGCAGCCAAGGGGCGGCGAACACTGAAGCTTTCTTT.

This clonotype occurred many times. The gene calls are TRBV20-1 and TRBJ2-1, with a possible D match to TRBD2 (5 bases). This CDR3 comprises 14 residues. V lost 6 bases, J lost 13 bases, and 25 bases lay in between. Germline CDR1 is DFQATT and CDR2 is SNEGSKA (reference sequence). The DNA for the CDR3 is TGCAGTGCCGGGATAGCAGGACTTTTCGTGGCTCAGTTCTTC. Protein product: CSAGIAGLFVAQFF.

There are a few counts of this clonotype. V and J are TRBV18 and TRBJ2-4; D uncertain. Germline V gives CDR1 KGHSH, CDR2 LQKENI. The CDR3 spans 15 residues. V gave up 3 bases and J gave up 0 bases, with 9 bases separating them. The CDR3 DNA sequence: TGTGCCAGCTCACCTTTCGACGTAGCCAAAAACATTCAGTACTTC. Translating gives CASSPFDVAKNIQYF.

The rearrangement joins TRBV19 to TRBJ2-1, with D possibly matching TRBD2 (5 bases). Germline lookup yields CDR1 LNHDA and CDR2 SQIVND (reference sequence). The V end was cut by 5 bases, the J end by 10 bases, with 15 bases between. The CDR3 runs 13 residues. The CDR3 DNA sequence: TGTGCCAGTAGTTTGACCGCGGGTGGCGAGCAGTTCTTC. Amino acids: CASSLTAGGEQFF.

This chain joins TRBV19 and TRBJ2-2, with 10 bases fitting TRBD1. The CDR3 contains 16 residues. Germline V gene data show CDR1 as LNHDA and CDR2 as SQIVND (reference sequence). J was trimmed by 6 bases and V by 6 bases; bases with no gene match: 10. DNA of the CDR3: TGTGCCAGTAGCCCCCTCGACAGGGGGCGACCCGGGGAGCTGTTTTTT. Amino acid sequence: CASSPLDRGRPGELFF.